The rows below give T cell receptor beta chains drawn from one sample of a study of T cells in Graves' hyperthyroidism and ophthalmopathy. TCRdb called the multiplex PCR reads again in MiXCR, with one record for every CDR3 protein. The sample has some 510,000 distinct CDR3 sequences, about half seen once. The sample consisted of peripheral blood or thyroid tissue (not recorded which). These receptors were taken from a woman younger than 30 with Graves' hyperthyroidism. Each CDR3 is given with its conserved first and last residue. A D gene is named only where the DNA matches it firmly. Clone size appears in some rows only: once, few, many, or a class for an expanded clone.

D: -; V: TRBV7-2; size: -; J: TRBJ2-7; CDR3: CASSLDRRPSSYEQYF; DNA: TGTGCCAGCAGCTTAGATCGGAGGCCCTCATCCTACGAGCAGTACTTC
D: -; V: TRBV10-2; size: -; J: TRBJ1-1; CDR3: CASSNGRTTEAFF; DNA: TGTGCCAGCAGTAACGGACGGACTACTGAAGCTTTCTTT
D: TRBD2; V: TRBV2; size: -; J: TRBJ2-5; CDR3: CASSEGLAGGQETQYF; DNA: TGTGCCAGCAGTGAGGGACTAGCGGGAGGGCAAGAGACCCAGTACTTC
D: TRBD1; V: TRBV6-1; size: once; J: TRBJ1-1; CDR3: CASSQRQGRNTEAFF; DNA: TGTGCCAGCAGTCAACGACAGGGCCGCAACACTGAAGCTTTCTTT
D: -; V: TRBV10-3; size: many; J: TRBJ1-2; CDR3: CASHRDLTNYGYTF; DNA: TGTGCCTCACACAGGGATCTGACTAACTATGGCTACACCTTC
D: -; V: TRBV12-3/TRBV12-4; size: -; J: TRBJ1-2; CDR3: CASSYGQANYGYTF; DNA: TGTGCCAGCAGTTACGGCCAAGCTAACTATGGCTACACCTTC
D: -; V: TRBV7-2; size: -; J: TRBJ1-5; CDR3: CASSLAQGTGQPQHF; DNA: TGTGCCAGCAGCTTAGCGCAAGGGACGGGGCAGCCCCAGCATTTT
D: -; V: TRBV14; size: few; J: TRBJ1-3; CDR3: CASSEVRAGNTIYF; DNA: TGTGCCAGCAGTGAAGTAAGGGCTGGAAACACCATATATTTT
D: TRBD1; V: TRBV24-1; size: -; J: TRBJ2-2; CDR3: CATSDPTGGITGELFF; DNA: TGTGCCACCAGTGACCCGACAGGGGGAATAACCGGGGAGCTGTTTTTT
D: -; V: TRBV15; size: many; J: TRBJ1-4; CDR3: CATSSQGKNSNEKLFF; DNA: TGTGCCACCAGCAGCCAGGGGAAGAACTCTAATGAAAAACTGTTTTTT
D: TRBD1; V: TRBV7-9; size: few; J: TRBJ1-6; CDR3: CASSLPTGQSYNSPLHF; DNA: TGTGCCAGCAGCTTACCGACAGGGCAGTCCTATAATTCACCCCTCCACTTT
D: TRBD1; V: TRBV29-1; size: many; J: TRBJ1-2; CDR3: CSVERQGGGYTF; DNA: TGCAGCGTTGAGCGACAGGGCGGGGGCTACACCTTC
D: -; V: TRBV5-8; size: many; J: TRBJ1-6; CDR3: CASSLIGDSPLHF; DNA: TGTGCCAGCAGCTTGATCGGAGATTCACCCCTCCACTTT
D: -; V: TRBV7-8; size: -; J: TRBJ1-1; CDR3: CASSFRRGSQNTEAFF; DNA: TGTGCCAGCAGCTTCCGACGGGGCAGCCAGAACACTGAAGCTTTCTTT
D: -; V: TRBV2; size: -; J: TRBJ1-1; CDR3: CASSFSGHLNTEAFF; DNA: TGTGCCAGCAGTTTCTCGGGACACCTCAACACTGAAGCTTTCTTT
D: -; V: TRBV5-1; size: -; J: TRBJ1-3; CDR3: CASSPRGQPVSGNTIYF; DNA: TGCGCCAGCAGCCCAAGAGGCCAGCCAGTCTCTGGAAACACCATATATTTT
D: -; V: TRBV10-3; size: -; J: TRBJ1-1; CDR3: CAISGSGGGTEAFF; DNA: TGTGCCATCAGTGGGTCGGGGGGGGGCACTGAAGCTTTCTTT
D: -; V: TRBV6-1; size: -; J: TRBJ1-2; CDR3: CASSKQDSVDYGYTF; DNA: TGTGCCAGCAGTAAACAGGACAGCGTTGACTATGGCTACACCTTC
D: -; V: TRBV24-1; size: -; J: TRBJ1-2; CDR3: CATRGAEDGYTF; DNA: TGTGCCACCAGGGGCGCTGAGGATGGCTACACCTTC
D: TRBD1; V: TRBV10-3; size: -; J: TRBJ2-7; CDR3: CASSRDRSSSYEQYF; DNA: TGTGCCAGCAGTCGGGACAGGTCGAGCTCCTACGAGCAGTACTTC
D: TRBD1; V: TRBV2; size: -; J: TRBJ2-2; CDR3: CASSYSSGGDTGELFF; DNA: TGTGCCAGCAGTTACTCGTCAGGGGGCGACACCGGGGAGCTGTTTTTT
D: -; V: TRBV20-1; size: few; J: TRBJ1-5; CDR3: CSARGPGFGQPQHF; DNA: TGCAGTGCTAGAGGCCCAGGGTTCGGGCAGCCCCAGCATTTT
D: -; V: TRBV10-2; size: -; J: TRBJ1-1; CDR3: CASSYPGGLDTEAFF; DNA: TGCGCCAGCAGTTACCCTGGAGGGTTGGACACTGAAGCTTTCTTT
D: -; V: TRBV7-3; size: many; J: TRBJ1-5; CDR3: CASSPESIRNQPQHF; DNA: TGTGCCAGCAGCCCGGAGAGTATTAGGAATCAGCCCCAGCATTTT
D: TRBD1; V: TRBV29-1; size: -; J: TRBJ1-2; CDR3: CSWDRESYTF; DNA: TGCAGCTGGGACAGGGAAAGCTACACCTTC